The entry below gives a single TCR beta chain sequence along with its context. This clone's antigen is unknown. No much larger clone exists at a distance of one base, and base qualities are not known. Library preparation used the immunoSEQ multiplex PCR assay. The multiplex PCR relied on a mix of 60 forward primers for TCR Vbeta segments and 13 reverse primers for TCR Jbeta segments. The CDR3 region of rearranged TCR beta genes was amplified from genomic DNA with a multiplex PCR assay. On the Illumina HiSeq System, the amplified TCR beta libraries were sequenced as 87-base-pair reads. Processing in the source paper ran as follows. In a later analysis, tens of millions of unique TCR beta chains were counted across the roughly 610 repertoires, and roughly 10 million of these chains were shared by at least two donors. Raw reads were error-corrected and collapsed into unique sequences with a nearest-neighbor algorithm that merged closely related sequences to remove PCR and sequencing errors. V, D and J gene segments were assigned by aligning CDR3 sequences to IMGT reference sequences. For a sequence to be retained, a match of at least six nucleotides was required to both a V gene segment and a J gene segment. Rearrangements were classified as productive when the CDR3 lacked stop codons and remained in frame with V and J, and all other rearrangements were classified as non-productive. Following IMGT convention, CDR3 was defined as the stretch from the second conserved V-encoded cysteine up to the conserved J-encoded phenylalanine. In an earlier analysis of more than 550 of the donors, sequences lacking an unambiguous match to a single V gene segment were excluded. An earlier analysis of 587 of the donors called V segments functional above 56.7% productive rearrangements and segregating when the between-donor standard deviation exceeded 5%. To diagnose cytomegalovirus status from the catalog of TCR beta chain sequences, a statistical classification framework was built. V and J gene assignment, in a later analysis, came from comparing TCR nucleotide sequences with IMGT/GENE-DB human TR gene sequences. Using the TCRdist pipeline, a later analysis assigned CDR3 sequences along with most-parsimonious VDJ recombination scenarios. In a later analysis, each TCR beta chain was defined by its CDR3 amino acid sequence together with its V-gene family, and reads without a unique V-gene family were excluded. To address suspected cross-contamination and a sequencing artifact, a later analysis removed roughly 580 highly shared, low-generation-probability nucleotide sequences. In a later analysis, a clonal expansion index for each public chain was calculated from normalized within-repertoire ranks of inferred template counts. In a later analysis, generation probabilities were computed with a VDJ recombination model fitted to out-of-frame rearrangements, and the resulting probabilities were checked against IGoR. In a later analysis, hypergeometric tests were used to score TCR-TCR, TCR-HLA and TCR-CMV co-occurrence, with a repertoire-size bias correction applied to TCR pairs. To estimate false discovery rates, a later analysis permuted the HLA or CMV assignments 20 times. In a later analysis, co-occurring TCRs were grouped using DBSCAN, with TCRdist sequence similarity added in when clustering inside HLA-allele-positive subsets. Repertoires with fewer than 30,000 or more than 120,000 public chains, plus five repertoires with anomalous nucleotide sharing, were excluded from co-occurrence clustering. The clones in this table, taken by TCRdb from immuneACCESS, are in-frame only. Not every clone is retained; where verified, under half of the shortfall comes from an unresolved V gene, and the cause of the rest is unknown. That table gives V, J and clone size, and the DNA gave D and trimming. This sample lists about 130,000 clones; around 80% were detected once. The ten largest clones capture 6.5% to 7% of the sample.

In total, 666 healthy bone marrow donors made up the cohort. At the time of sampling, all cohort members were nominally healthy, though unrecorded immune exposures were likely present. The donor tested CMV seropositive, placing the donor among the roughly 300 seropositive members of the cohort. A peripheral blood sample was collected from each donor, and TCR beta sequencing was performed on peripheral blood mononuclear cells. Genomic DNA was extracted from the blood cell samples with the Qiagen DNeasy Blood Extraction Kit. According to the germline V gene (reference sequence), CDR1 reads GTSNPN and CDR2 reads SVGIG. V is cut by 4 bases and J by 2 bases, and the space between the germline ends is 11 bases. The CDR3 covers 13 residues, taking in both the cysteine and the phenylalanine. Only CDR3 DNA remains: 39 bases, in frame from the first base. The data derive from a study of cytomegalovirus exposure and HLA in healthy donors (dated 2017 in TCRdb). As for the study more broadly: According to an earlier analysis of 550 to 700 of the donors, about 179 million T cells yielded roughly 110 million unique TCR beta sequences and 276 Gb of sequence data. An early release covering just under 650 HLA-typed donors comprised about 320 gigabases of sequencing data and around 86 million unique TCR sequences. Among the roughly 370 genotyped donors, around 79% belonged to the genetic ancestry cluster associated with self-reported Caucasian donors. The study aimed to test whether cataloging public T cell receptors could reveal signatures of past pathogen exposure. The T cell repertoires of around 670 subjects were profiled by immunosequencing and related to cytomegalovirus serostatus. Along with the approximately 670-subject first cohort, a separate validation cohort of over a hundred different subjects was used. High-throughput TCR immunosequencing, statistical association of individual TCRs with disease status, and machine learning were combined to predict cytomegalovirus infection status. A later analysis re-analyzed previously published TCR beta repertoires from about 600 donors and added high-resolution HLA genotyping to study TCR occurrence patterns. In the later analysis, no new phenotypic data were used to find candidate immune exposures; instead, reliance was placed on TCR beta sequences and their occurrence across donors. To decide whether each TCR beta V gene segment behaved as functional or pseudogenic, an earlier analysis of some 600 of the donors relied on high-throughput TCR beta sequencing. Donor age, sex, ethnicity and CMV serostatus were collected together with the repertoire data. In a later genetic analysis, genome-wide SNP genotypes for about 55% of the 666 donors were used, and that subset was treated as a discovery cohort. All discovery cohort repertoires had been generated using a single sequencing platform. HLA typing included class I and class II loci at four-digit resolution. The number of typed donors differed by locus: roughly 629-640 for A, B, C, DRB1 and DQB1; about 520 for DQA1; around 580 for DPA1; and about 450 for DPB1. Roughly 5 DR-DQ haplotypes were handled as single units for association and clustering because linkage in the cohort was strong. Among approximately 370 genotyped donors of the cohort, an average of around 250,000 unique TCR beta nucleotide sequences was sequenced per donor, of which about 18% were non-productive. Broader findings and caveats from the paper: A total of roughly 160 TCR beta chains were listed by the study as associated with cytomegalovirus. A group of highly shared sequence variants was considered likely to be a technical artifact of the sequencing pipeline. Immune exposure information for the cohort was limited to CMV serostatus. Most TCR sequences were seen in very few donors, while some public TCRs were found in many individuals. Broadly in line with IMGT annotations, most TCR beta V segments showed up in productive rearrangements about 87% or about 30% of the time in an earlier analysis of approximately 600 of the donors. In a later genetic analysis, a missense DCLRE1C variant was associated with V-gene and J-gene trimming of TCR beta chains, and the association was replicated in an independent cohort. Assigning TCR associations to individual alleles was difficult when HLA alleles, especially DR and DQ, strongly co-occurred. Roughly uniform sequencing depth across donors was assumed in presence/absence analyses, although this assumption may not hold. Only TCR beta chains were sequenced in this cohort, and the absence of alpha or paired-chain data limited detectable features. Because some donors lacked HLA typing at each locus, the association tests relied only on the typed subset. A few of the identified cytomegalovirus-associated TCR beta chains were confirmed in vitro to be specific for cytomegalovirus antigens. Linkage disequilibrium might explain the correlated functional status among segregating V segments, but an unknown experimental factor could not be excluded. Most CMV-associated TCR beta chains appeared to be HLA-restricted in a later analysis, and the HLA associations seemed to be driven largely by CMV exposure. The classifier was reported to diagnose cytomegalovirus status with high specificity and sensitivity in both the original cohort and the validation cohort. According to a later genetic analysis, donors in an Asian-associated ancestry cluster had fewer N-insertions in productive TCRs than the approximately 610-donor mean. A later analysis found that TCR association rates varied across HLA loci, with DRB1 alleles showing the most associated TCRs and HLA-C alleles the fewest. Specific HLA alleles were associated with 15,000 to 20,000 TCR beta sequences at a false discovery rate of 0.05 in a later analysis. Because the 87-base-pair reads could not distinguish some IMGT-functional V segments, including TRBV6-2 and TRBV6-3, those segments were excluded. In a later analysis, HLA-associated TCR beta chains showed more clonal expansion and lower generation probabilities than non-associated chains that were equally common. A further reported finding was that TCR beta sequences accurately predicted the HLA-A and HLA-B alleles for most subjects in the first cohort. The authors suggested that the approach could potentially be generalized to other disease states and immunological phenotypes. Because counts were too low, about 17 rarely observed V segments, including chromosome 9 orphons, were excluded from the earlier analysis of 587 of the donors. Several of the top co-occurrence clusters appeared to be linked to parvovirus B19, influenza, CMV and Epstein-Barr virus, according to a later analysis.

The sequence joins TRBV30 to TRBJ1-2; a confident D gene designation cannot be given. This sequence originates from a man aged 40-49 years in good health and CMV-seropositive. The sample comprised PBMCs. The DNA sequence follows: TGTGCCTGGATACACACCCTGAACTATGGCTACACCTTC. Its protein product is CAWIHTLNYGYTF.